The entry that follows covers one T cell receptor beta chain sequence. This sample was taken from a study of cytomegalovirus exposure and HLA in healthy donors. About the study: A later analysis reported the 90 to 150 validation repertoires used the same platform as the 500 to 800 first-cohort repertoires.

The donors formed part of the approximately 120-subject validation cohort, distinct from the roughly 620-subject first cohort. The CDR3 loop spans 13 amino acids. J lost 5 bases, V lost 7 bases, and 5 bases had no gene match. Germline V CDR1 and CDR2: LNHDA, SQIVND (reference sequence). Clones were read by immunoSEQ multiplex PCR, and TCRdb kept only the in-frame ones, dropping some. The sample contains approximately 160,000 clones, 90% to 97% of which appear only once. The TCR originated in a woman in her late teens or twenties in good health and CMV-seronegative. V and J are TRBV19 and TRBJ1-3; the match to TRBD1 covers 7 bases. The sequencing sample was made of PBMCs. The CDR3: CASTDRDRNTIYF. For the CDR3, the DNA is TGTGCCAGTACCGACAGGGACAGAAACACCATATATTTT.